Listed below are T cell receptor beta chains from one sample, sequenced in a study of CXCR3-negative and CXCR3-positive naive CD8 T cells. TCRdb re-analyzed the 5' RACE reads; it lists each CDR3 protein once, without DNA. Its table lists about 50,000 distinct CDR3 sequences. The sequencing input was naive CXCR3- CD8+ T cells from blood. Source of these receptors: a human donor in good health. Some clones in this sample may be carry-over from other donors' samples. CDR3s include the opening cysteine and the closing phenylalanine or tryptophan. Rows give clone size only sometimes, using once, few, many, or a class for an expanded clone.

NA	TRBJ2-2	TRBV6-5	CASSPLGTENTGELFF
NA	TRBJ2-7	TRBV4-3	CASSQDRDLDYYEQYF
NA	TRBJ1-3	TRBV5-1	CASSFNSGNTIYF
NA	TRBJ2-5	TRBV28	CASSSLIGPRRLAQYF
NA	TRBJ1-3	TRBV5-1	CASSLEGRILVSRSGNTIYF
NA	TRBJ2-5	TRBV6-6	CASSYSNWGGETQYF
NA	TRBJ2-7	TRBV4-1	CASSQDRSLYEQYF
NA	TRBJ1-1	TRBV6-5	CASSPGGTIGIAFF
NA	TRBJ2-1	TRBV5-1	CASSSGSYNEQFF
NA	TRBJ2-7	TRBV29-1	CSVTTESYEQYF
NA	TRBJ2-3	TRBV5-1	CASSVVNVGPDTQYF
NA	TRBJ2-5	TRBV3-1	CASVRAGGFQETQYF
NA	TRBJ2-7	TRBV11-3	CASSTGTGTGDWISSYEQYF
NA	TRBJ1-1	TRBV6-6	CASSYIGGQGTEAFF
NA	TRBJ2-4	TRBV20-1	CSARDRLENIQYF
NA	TRBJ2-7	TRBV18	CASSPPDGQMDYEQYF
NA	TRBJ2-2	TRBV6-2/TRBV6-3	CASSWRADTTNTGELFF
NA	TRBJ2-7	TRBV2	CASMGGTLSSYEQYF
NA	TRBJ2-1	TRBV29-1	CSSRGEILNEQFF
NA	TRBJ2-1	TRBV7-7	CASSFGGRGGFNEQFF
NA	TRBJ2-3	TRBV7-6	CASSLRLAASTDTQYF
NA	TRBJ2-7	TRBV5-6	CASSPGTDLYEQYF
NA	TRBJ2-7	TRBV7-2	CASSPSTYEQYF
NA	TRBJ1-1	TRBV14	CASSQDLSRVSTEAFF
medium-sized	TRBJ2-1	TRBV7-3	CASSSGGREQFF
NA	TRBJ2-1	TRBV28	CASSPEDYNEQFF
NA	TRBJ2-7	TRBV3-1	CASSHTGDYEQYF
NA	TRBJ2-5	TRBV4-2	CASSQPGGQETQYF
NA	TRBJ2-5	TRBV10-1	CASIIAGDEETQYF
NA	TRBJ2-2	TRBV6-5	CASSYGWPEVGTGELFF
NA	TRBJ2-3	TRBV6-5	CASSRGGRNTQYF
NA	TRBJ2-7	TRBV12-3/TRBV12-4	CASRGQRGGSYEQYF
NA	TRBJ2-3	TRBV6-6	CASSLPLERTAYTDTQYF
NA	TRBJ2-5	TRBV14	CASSHPDRLAGAPETQYF
NA	TRBJ2-7	TRBV29-1	CSVEFSTAPDGTPYEQYF
NA	TRBJ2-7	TRBV4-3	CASSQEGQLTSYEQYF
NA	TRBJ2-4	TRBV29-1	CSVEVFLEQIAKNIQYF
NA	TRBJ2-7	TRBV6-4	CASITERGGYEQYF
NA	TRBJ2-7	TRBV6-5	CASSPWTETSSYEQYF
NA	TRBJ2-1	TRBV14	CASSQGLSYNEQFF
NA	TRBJ2-7	TRBV20-1	CSALGPRPSYEQYF
NA	TRBJ1-2	TRBV27	CASRAGGRGYTF
NA	TRBJ2-1	TRBV7-9	CASSLGGTEPYNEQFF
NA	TRBJ2-7	TRBV20-1	CSARAAPSVTYEQYF
NA	TRBJ1-2	TRBV25-1	CASTGQNYGYTF
NA	TRBJ2-1	TRBV20-1	CSASGVLAGGYSYNEQFF
NA	TRBJ2-1	TRBV29-1	CSGPRTGNTNEQFF
NA	TRBJ1-2	TRBV19	CASTPITPRTGPNYGYTF